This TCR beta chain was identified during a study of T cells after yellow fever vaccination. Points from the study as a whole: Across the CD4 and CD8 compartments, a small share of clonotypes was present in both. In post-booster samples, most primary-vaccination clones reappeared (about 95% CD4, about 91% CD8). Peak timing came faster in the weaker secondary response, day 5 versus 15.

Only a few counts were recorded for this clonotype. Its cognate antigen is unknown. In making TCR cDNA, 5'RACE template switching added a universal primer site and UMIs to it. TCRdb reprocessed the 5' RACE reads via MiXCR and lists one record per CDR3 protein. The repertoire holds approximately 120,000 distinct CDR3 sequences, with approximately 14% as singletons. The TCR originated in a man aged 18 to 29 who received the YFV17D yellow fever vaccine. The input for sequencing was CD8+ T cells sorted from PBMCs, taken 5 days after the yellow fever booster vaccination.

CDR3 sequence reads: CASSPSGGLAGGKSSYEQYV. The CDR3 region has the DNA TGTGCCAGCAGCCCTTCAGGGGGACTAGCGGGGGGCAAAAGCTCCTACGAGCAGTACGTC. V and J are TRBV28 and TRBJ2-7, with 15 bases lining up with TRBD2. The CDR3 contains 20 residues. Trimming took 6 bases from V and 0 from J; bases not matched to a gene: 15. Germline assignment: CDR1 MDHEN and CDR2 SYDVKM.